These 20 T cell receptor beta chains came from one sample sequenced in a study of metastatic and nonmetastatic thyroid tumors. TCRdb reassembled clones from the PCR reads with MiXCR. The sample yields more than 70,000 clones, 7.5% to 9% seen once. Before thyroid surgery, none of the patients had received any treatment. Sample: blood. Every receptor here comes from a female donor with papillary thyroid cancer or a benign thyroid nodule (not recorded which). Some clones in this sample may be carry-over from other donors' samples.

V usage is TRBV20-1 and J usage is TRBJ2-5, with D possibly being TRBD2 (7 bases). Germline V gives CDR1 DFQATT, CDR2 SNEGSKA (reference sequence). V was pared by 3 bases and J by 2 bases, with 10 bases between. This CDR3 has 13 amino acids. For the CDR3, the DNA is TGCAGTGCTAGCGAGGGGGGGCAAGAGACCCAGTACTTC. The encoded protein is CSASEGGQETQYF.

V usage is TRBV7-6 and J usage is TRBJ2-6; D not resolved. The CDR3 is 14 amino acids. Trimming left V 5 bases short and J 4 bases short, with 9 bases between. The V gene's germline CDR1 is SGHVS and CDR2 FNYEAQ. The CDR3 nucleotides read TGTGCCAGCAGCCCGGTATTGGGGGCCAACGTCCTGACTTTC. This codes for CASSPVLGANVLTF.

The table lists this clone with many counts. The chain combines TRBV2 with TRBJ1-6; D gene unclear. This CDR3 comprises 15 residues. Germline V gives CDR1 SNHLY, CDR2 FYNNEI. V lost 5 bases and J lost 4, with 12 bases in between. The CDR3: CASSLNSDYNSPLHF. The CDR3 nucleotides read TGTGCCAGCAGTCTTAATAGTGATTATAATTCACCCCTCCACTTT.

At least ten counts were recorded for this clone. The chain recombines TRBV12-3 or TRBV12-4 with TRBJ1-5; TRBD1 aligns across 8 bases. J lost 6 bases, V lost 6 bases, and 7 bases had no gene match. This CDR3 has 14 residues. For the CDR3, the DNA is TGTGCCAGCAGCCAAGACAGGGGTACTCAGCCCCAGCATTTT. This gives the protein CASSQDRGTQPQHF.

This clone has at least ten counts. The V gene is TRBV7-7, the J gene TRBJ1-2; D not resolved. V gave up 4 bases and J gave up 0 bases, with 18 bases separating them. The germline CDR1 and CDR2 sequences are SSHAT and FNYEAQ (reference sequence). The CDR3 has 17 amino acids. CDR3 sequence: CASSSRTGRRANYGYTF. CDR3 DNA: TGTGCCAGCAGCTCCAGGACCGGACGTAGAGCTAACTATGGCTACACCTTC. Full variable domain (rest looked up from reference TRBV7-7 and TRBJ1-2): GAGVSQSPRYKVTKRGQDVTLRCDPISSHATLYWYQQALGQGPEFLTYFNYEAQPDKSGLPSDRFSAERPEGSISTLTIQRTEQRDSAMYRCASSSRTGRRANYGYTFGSGTRLTVV.

This clone has only a few counts. The chain carries TRBV7-3 and TRBJ1-2; possible D gene TRBD1, 6 bases. Germline assignment: CDR1 SGHTA and CDR2 FQGTGA. The CDR3 is made up of 12 amino acids. V shed 5 bases and J shed 8 bases, with 12 bases lying between them. CDR3 amino acids: CASSPGGGGYTF. The CDR3 DNA sequence: TGTGCCAGCAGCCCCGGTGGGGGCGGCTACACCTTC. The full variable domain, rest sourced from reference TRBV7-3 and TRBJ1-2, is GAGVSQTPSNKVTEKGKYVELRCDPISGHTALYWYRQSLGQGPEFLIYFQGTGAADDSGLPNDRFFAVRPEGSVSTLKIQRTERGDSAVYLCASSPGGGGYTFGSGTRLTVV.

This clone occurred many times. The gene calls are TRBV16 and TRBJ1-1; no reliable D call. V lost 1 base, J lost 7 bases, and 7 bases lay in between. The CDR3 sequence is 12 residues long. In germline, CDR1 is KGHSY, CDR2 FQNENV. The CDR3 loop is CASSQLGNEAFF. The DNA for the CDR3 is TGTGCCAGCAGCCAATTGGGTAATGAAGCTTTCTTT.

The sample holds many counts of this clone. This sequence joins TRBV12-3 or TRBV12-4 and TRBJ2-2, with D unclear. V was pared by 8 bases and J by 3 bases, with 7 bases between. This CDR3 is built from 12 residues. The CDR3 spells CASLFDTGELFF. CDR3 sequence (DNA): TGTGCCAGCCTTTTCGACACCGGGGAGCTGTTTTTT.

This clone was observed at least ten times. The chain is built from TRBV6-1 and TRBJ1-6; D gene unclear. V shed 5 bases and J shed 8 bases, with 10 bases lying between them. Germline CDR1 is MNHNS and CDR2 is SASEGT. The CDR3 has 13 residues. CDR3 residues: CASSREWDSPLHF. The CDR3, as DNA: TGTGCCAGCAGTCGGGAGTGGGATTCACCCCTCCACTTT.

This clone was seen repeatedly, ten times or more. J is TRBJ2-4 and V is TRBV9; no definite D call. Germline lookup yields CDR1 SGDLS and CDR2 YYNGEE. The CDR3 is made up of 16 amino acids. With 0 bases removed from V and 0 bases from J, the gap between germline ends came to 10 bases. CDR3 residues: CASSVDAALAKNIQYF. For the CDR3, the DNA is TGTGCCAGCAGCGTAGACGCTGCCCTAGCCAAAAACATTCAGTACTTC.

The table lists this clone with many counts. As DNA, the CDR3 is TGTGCCAGCAGTGTGGGCAATCAGCCCCAGCATTTT. This codes for CASSVGNQPQHF. The chain carries TRBV2 and TRBJ1-5; D unresolved. This CDR3 spans 12 amino acids. Germline V gene lookup returns CDR1 SNHLY and CDR2 FYNNEI. Trimming removed 4 bases at V and 2 bases at J, with 3 bases between. Full variable domain (remainder filled in from reference TRBV2 and TRBJ1-5): EPEVTQTPSHQVTQMGQEVILRCVPISNHLYFYWYRQILGQKVEFLVSFYNNEISEKSEIFDDQFSVERPDGSNFTLKIRSTKLEDSAMYFCASSVGNQPQHFGDGTRLSIL.

The table lists this clone with a few counts. V is TRBV15 and J is TRBJ2-1, with D possibly matching TRBD2 (6 bases). Trimming left V 0 bases short and J 4 bases short, with 13 bases between. This CDR3 has 16 residues. Germline V gene sequence: CDR1 LNHNV, CDR2 YYDKDF (reference sequence). CDR3 in DNA: TGTGCCACCAGCAGAGAAGGGATTAGCGGATACAATGAGCAGTTCTTC. This codes for CATSREGISGYNEQFF.

A word on this clone: A much more abundant neighbour one base away suggests this may be a read error. The chain carries TRBV6-4 and TRBJ2-5; no clear D. The CDR3 spans 13 residues. Per germline, CDR1 MRHNA and CDR2 SNTAGT. V lost 5 bases and J 2 bases, leaving 9 bases between the germline ends. The CDR3 region has the DNA TGTGCCAGCAGTCGGACGTTGCAAGAGACCCAGTACTTC. Translating gives CASSRTLQETQYF.

This clone came up many times. The chain couples TRBV20-1 to TRBJ2-1; D not resolved. CDR1 DFQATT and CDR2 SNEGSKA come from the germline V gene (reference sequence). This CDR3 has 13 amino acids. V dropped 4 bases and J dropped 8 bases, with 15 bases sitting between them. The CDR3 coding sequence is TGCAGTGCTAAGAGCAGGCTTTGGTATGAGCAGTTCTTC. This sequence encodes CSAKSRLWYEQFF.

This clone was seen at least ten times. This chain uses TRBV20-1 with TRBJ2-7, with 8 bases that match TRBD1. This CDR3 spans 15 amino acids. CDR1 is DFQATT, CDR2 SNEGSKA, per germline (reference sequence). After removal of 3 bases from V and 7 bases from J, the junction contained 14 bases not matched to a gene. The CDR3 loop reads CSASGTGARSKEQYF. The CDR3, as DNA: TGCAGTGCTAGTGGGACAGGTGCTCGTTCTAAGGAGCAGTACTTC.

Ten or more counts support this clone. The chain recombines TRBV12-3 or TRBV12-4 with TRBJ1-5; D might be TRBD1 (5 bases). The CDR3 sequence is 14 residues long. V gave up 3 bases and J gave up 6 bases, with 12 bases separating them. CDR3 region: CASSFGRAVQPQHF. CDR3 nucleotides: TGTGCCAGCAGTTTTGGCAGGGCTGTTCAGCCCCAGCATTTT.

CDR3 coding DNA: TGTGCCAGCAGCCCCGCAGGGGGCTACAATGAGCAGTTCTTC. Protein product: CASSPAGGYNEQFF. This sequence joins TRBV12-3 or TRBV12-4 and TRBJ2-1; 7 bases match TRBD1. The CDR3 totals 14 residues. V shed 6 bases and J 3 bases; nucleotides not matched to a gene: 5.

This clone was detected ten times or more. The chain employs TRBV6-1 and TRBJ2-3, with D perhaps TRBD2 (6 bases). This CDR3 contains 16 residues. Trimming cost V 2 bases and J 5 bases, with 17 bases left between them. Germline CDR1 reads MNHNS; CDR2 reads SASEGT. The CDR3 loop reads CASSERGGLWGDTQYF. CDR3 in DNA: TGTGCCAGCAGTGAACGGGGAGGACTTTGGGGAGATACGCAGTATTTT.

The V call is TRBV20-1, the J call TRBJ1-4; 7 positions match TRBD1. This CDR3 region has 14 residues. CDR1 and CDR2 from the germline V gene are DFQATT and SNEGSKA (reference sequence). Trimming cost V 3 bases and J 4 bases; bases outside gene matches: 5. DNA of the CDR3: TGCAGTGCTAGTAACAGGGGTAGTAATGAAAAACTGTTTTTT. This gives the protein CSASNRGSNEKLFF.

This clone was observed many times. The rearrangement uses TRBV2 and TRBJ1-1; no reliable D call. The germline CDR1 and CDR2 sequences are SNHLY and FYNNEI. This CDR3 contains 11 residues. The V and J ends lost 8 bases and 1 base respectively, with 5 bases between them. In nucleotides, the CDR3 is TGTGCCAGCTTAAGGAACACTGAAGCTTTCTTT. Protein: CASLRNTEAFF.